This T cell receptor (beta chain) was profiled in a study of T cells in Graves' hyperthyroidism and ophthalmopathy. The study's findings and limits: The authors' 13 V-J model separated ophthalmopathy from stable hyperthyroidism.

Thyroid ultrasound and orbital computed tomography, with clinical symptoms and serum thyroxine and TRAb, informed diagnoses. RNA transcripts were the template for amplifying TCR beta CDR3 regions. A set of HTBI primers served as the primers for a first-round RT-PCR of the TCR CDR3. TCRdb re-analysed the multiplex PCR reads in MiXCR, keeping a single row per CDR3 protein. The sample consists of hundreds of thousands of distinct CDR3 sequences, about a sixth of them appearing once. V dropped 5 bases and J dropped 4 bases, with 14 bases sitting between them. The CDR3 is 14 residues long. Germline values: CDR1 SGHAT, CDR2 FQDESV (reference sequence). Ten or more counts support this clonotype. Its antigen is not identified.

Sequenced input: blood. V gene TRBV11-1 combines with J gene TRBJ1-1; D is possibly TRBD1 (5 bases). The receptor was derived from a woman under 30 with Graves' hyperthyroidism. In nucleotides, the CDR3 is TGTGCCAGCAGCCGTGACGGGACCATCACTGAAGCTTTCTTT. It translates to CASSRDGTITEAFF.